The T cell receptor beta chain under discussion was sequenced for a study of blood T cell repertoires in COVID-19. Study at large: Spain, Italy and the United States supplied samples that represented acute and convalescent COVID-19.

Sequenced by immunoSEQ multiplex PCR; TCRdb stores in-frame clones only, minus some. Counted here are 20,000 or so clones, more than 75% occurring once; the ten biggest clones make up around 3.8%. V lost 6 bases and J 8 bases, leaving 25 bases between the germline ends. Looked up from germline, CDR1 is SGHRS and CDR2 is YFSETQ. The CDR3 contains 16 residues. This clone was counted only a few times. The chain joins TRBV5-1 to TRBJ2-3; D might be TRBD1 (5 bases). The receptor was derived from a man aged 50 or older with active COVID-19. The sequenced sample was peripheral blood. DNA for the CDR3: TGCGCCAGCACCTCGGTGGGCGAGCACGGACACGGTACGCAGTATTTT. It is translated as CASTSVGEHGHGTQYF.